These 27 T cell receptor beta chains share one sample of origin, sequenced in a study of shared clonotypes between healthy human individuals. TCRdb's copy holds only in-frame clones and misses some; the assay was immunoSEQ multiplex PCR. The sample includes some 2,100,000 clones, around 95% of them seen just once. The specimen sequenced was naive CD4+ T cells sorted from blood. This sample's subset: CD45RA+ positively selected. The origin of the receptors is a man aged 18 to 30 in good health.

The rearrangement links TRBV7-3 to TRBJ2-5; 7 positions agree with TRBD2. CDR1 SGHTA and CDR2 FQGTGA come from the germline V gene. With 6 bases clipped from V and 1 base from J, the junction kept 8 bases outside the gene matches. The length of the CDR3 is 15 residues. The CDR3 DNA reads as TGTGCCAGCAGACCCGGACTAGGCCCCCAAGAGACCCAGTACTTC. It encodes CASRPGLGPQETQYF.

This chain joins TRBV5-1 and TRBJ2-5; 11 bases fit TRBD2. CDR1 SGHRS and CDR2 YFSETQ come from the germline V gene. The CDR3 totals 15 residues. V gave up 4 bases and J gave up 5 bases; unmatched junction bases: 7. The DNA for the CDR3 is TGCGCCAGCAGCCCCACTAGCGGGAGAGGGGAGACCCAGTACTTC. It translates to CASSPTSGRGETQYF.

The chain uses TRBV7-8 and TRBJ1-5, with 7 bases matching TRBD1. V shed 5 bases and J 7 bases; nucleotides not matched to a gene: 11. CDR1 is SGHVS and CDR2 is FQNEAQ in the germline V gene. This CDR3 spans 15 amino acids. CDR3 region: CASSGDRVSGQPQHF. The CDR3 coding sequence is TGTGCCAGCAGCGGTGACAGGGTCAGTGGGCAGCCCCAGCATTTT.

The chain recombines TRBV29-1 with TRBJ1-5; the D is unclear. The CDR3 runs 13 residues. Germline V lookup: CDR1 SQVTM, CDR2 ANQGSEA. Trimming took 7 bases from V and 8 from J, leaving 18 bases between them. CDR3 sequence (DNA): TGCAGCGGTGGAGGAGGCGGAGGTGAGCCCCAGCATTTT. Residues: CSGGGGGGEPQHF.

The chain employs TRBV6-1 and TRBJ2-7; D tentatively fits TRBD1 or TRBD2 (5 bases each). The CDR3 contains 14 residues. Trimming removed 4 bases from V and 4 bases from J, with 14 bases in between. Looked up from germline, CDR1 is MNHNS and CDR2 is SASEGT. The CDR3 loop is CASSVVGTLYEQYF. The DNA of the CDR3 is TGTGCCAGCAGTGTAGTGGGGACCCTTTACGAGCAGTACTTC.

The rearrangement joins TRBV7-8 to TRBJ2-2; the match to TRBD2 covers 8 bases. V shed 5 bases, J shed 0 bases, and the junction held 11 bases outside the gene matches. The CDR3 length is 18 residues. CDR1 is SGHVS and CDR2 is FQNEAQ in the germline V gene. In DNA, the CDR3 is TGTGCCAGCAGCCGAAGACAGACTAGCGCCTCGAACACCGGGGAGCTGTTTTTT. Translated: CASSRRQTSASNTGELFF.

The rearrangement links TRBV10-3 to TRBJ2-2; D is undetermined. Germline V gene data show CDR1 as ENHRY and CDR2 as SYGVKD. V gave up 6 bases and J gave up 4 bases, with 9 bases separating them. The CDR3 covers 13 residues. The DNA for the CDR3 is TGTGCCATCAGCCTTGTTGGCACCGGGGAGCTGTTTTTT. It specifies CAISLVGTGELFF.

V is TRBV2 and J is TRBJ2-3, with TRBD2 matching over 9 bases. The germline V gene has CDR1 SNHLY and CDR2 FYNNEI. The CDR3 length is 13 residues. The junction had 6 bases not matched to a gene; V was cut back by 9 bases and J by 5 bases. The CDR3: CASAGREGDTQYF. The CDR3 nucleotides are TGTGCCAGTGCCGGGCGGGAGGGAGATACGCAGTATTTT.

J is TRBJ1-1 and V is TRBV14, with D maybe TRBD1 (5 bases). The CDR3 spans 14 residues. V was pared by 4 bases and J by 7 bases, with 16 bases between. Germline CDR1 reads SGHDN; CDR2 reads FVKESK. CDR3 nucleotides: TGTGCCAGCAGCCCGCCGGGACGGGCGGGTGAAGCTTTCTTT. It specifies CASSPPGRAGEAFF.

The chain carries TRBV4-3 and TRBJ2-7; maybe TRBD1 (6 bases). With 0 bases removed from V and 4 bases from J, the gap between germline ends came to 16 bases. The V gene's germline CDR1 is LGHNA and CDR2 YSLEER. The CDR3 consists of 16 residues. The CDR3 DNA reads TGCGCCAGCAGCCAAGAATCACGACAGGCAATTTACGAGCAGTACTTC. The encoded protein is CASSQESRQAIYEQYF.

The CDR3 region has the DNA TGTGCCAGCAGTGACTGGACTAGCGGGAGGGGGGAGCAGTACTTC. This codes for CASSDWTSGRGEQYF. The chain has TRBV2 and TRBJ2-7; 15 bases line up with TRBD2. From germline, CDR1 is SNHLY and CDR2 FYNNEI. V lost 3 bases, J lost 7 bases, and 4 bases stayed unmatched. The CDR3 has 15 residues.

This rearrangement joins TRBV19 to TRBJ1-2, with 9 bases matching TRBD1. Germline V gene sequence: CDR1 LNHDA, CDR2 SQIVND (reference sequence). The CDR3 is made up of 13 amino acids. V lost 8 bases and J lost 2; bases outside the gene matches: 3. The DNA of the CDR3 is TGTGCCAGTGGGGACAGGGCGAACTATGGCTACACCTTC. Translating gives CASGDRANYGYTF.

Only one count was recorded for this clone. V usage is TRBV29-1 and J usage is TRBJ2-1; 10 bases are a match to TRBD2. CDR1 and CDR2 from the germline V gene are SQVTM and ANQGSEA. After removal of 7 bases from V and 10 bases from J, the junction contained 10 bases not matched to a gene. The CDR3 spans 13 residues. The CDR3 bases are TGCAGCGGGAACAAGGGACTAGCGATGGAGCAGTTCTTC. Protein product: CSGNKGLAMEQFF.

The chain links TRBV5-1 to TRBJ2-5; no clear D gene. In germline, CDR1 is SGHRS, CDR2 YFSETQ. Trimming shortened V by 5 bases and J by 2 bases, and 13 bases separated the two germline ends. There are 14 residues in the CDR3. Here the CDR3 DNA reads TGCGCCAGCAGACTTGGCACCATGCAAGAGACCCAGTACTTC. Translation: CASRLGTMQETQYF.

The chain recombines TRBV9 with TRBJ2-2; D not resolved. In germline, CDR1 is SGDLS, CDR2 YYNGEE. Trimming removed 0 bases from V and 4 bases from J, with 7 bases in between. CDR3 length: 14 residues. The CDR3 DNA reads as TGTGCCAGCAGCGTAGTGGACGGCACCGGGGAGCTGTTTTTT. It encodes CASSVVDGTGELFF.

The chain couples TRBV7-3 to TRBJ2-1; 9 bases line up with TRBD2. Germline V CDR1 and CDR2: SGHTA, FQGTGA. This CDR3 spans 16 amino acids. V was clipped by 1 base and J by 6 bases; unmatched bases: 7. The DNA for the CDR3 is TGTGCCAGCAGCTTAATGTCTGCGGGGGGGCTCAATGAGCAGTTCTTC. Protein: CASSLMSAGGLNEQFF.

The V call is TRBV5-1, the J call TRBJ2-1; D gene ambiguous. V was cut by 3 bases and J by 1 base, with 8 bases left in between. Germline V gene lookup returns CDR1 SGHRS and CDR2 YFSETQ. The CDR3 contains 14 residues. The CDR3 nucleotides read TGCGCCAGCAGCTCGGTTTCGTCCTACAATGAGCAGTTCTTC. It codes for CASSSVSSYNEQFF.

The V and J genes are TRBV5-6 and TRBJ1-6; D is uncertain. The length of the CDR3 is 17 residues. V lost 0 bases, J lost 3 bases, and 13 bases lay in between. Germline loops: CDR1 SGHDT, CDR2 YYEEEE. CDR3 sequence reads: CASSLDSAGVYNSPLHF. In DNA, the CDR3 is TGTGCCAGCAGCTTGGACAGCGCAGGCGTCTATAATTCACCCCTCCACTTT.

A word on this clone: An end of the junction does not agree with germline; a read error may underlie this. CDR3 in amino acids: CARRLAPLSYNEQFF. The CDR3 coding sequence is TGTGCCAGAAGATTGGCCCCTCTATCCTACAATGAGCAGTTCTTC. The chain couples TRBV5-3 to TRBJ2-1, with unresolved D. TRBV5-3 counts as an open reading frame of uncertain function. The CDR3 runs 15 residues.

This chain uses TRBV9 with TRBJ2-5; D might be TRBD1 (7 bases). Deletions cut 1 base from V and 4 bases from J, with 14 bases between. CDR1 is SGDLS and CDR2 is YYNGEE in the germline V gene. The CDR3 has 15 amino acids. The CDR3 reads CASSVSGGSSETQYF. The CDR3 DNA sequence: TGTGCCAGCAGCGTATCAGGGGGGAGCTCAGAGACCCAGTACTTC.

Regarding this clone: The same CDR3 is also encoded by other DNA sequences in this sample. The chain is built from TRBV18 and TRBJ1-1, with no clear D. Germline V gene lookup returns CDR1 KGHSH and CDR2 LQKENI. The CDR3 totals 14 residues. The V and J ends lost 1 base and 0 bases respectively, with 6 bases between them. CDR3 in DNA: TGTGCCAGCTCACCACAAGGGTTGAACACTGAAGCTTTCTTT. The encoded protein is CASSPQGLNTEAFF.

The V and J genes are TRBV30 and TRBJ1-5; 7 bases line up with TRBD1. V shed 3 bases and J 4 bases; nucleotides not matched to a gene: 15. Germline V gives CDR1 GTSNPN, CDR2 SVGIG (reference sequence). The CDR3 runs 17 residues. The CDR3 loop reads CAWSQRDVGQLNQPQHF. CDR3 bases: TGTGCCTGGAGCCAAAGGGATGTGGGACAGCTAAATCAGCCCCAGCATTTT.

The chain employs TRBV4-1 and TRBJ2-5, with TRBD2 matching over 7 bases. This CDR3 is 17 amino acids long. Losses at the gene ends were 3 bases for V and 4 bases for J; bases not matched to a gene: 14. CDR1 and CDR2 (germline): MGHRA, YSYEKL. This chain's CDR3 is CASSQGRGGGLLETQYF. In DNA form, the CDR3 reads TGCGCCAGCAGCCAGGGTCGGGGCGGGGGTTTACTAGAGACCCAGTACTTC.

In the case of this clone: Different DNA sequences within this sample yield the same CDR3. V usage is TRBV30 and J usage is TRBJ2-5; D assignment may be TRBD1 or TRBD2 (5 bases each). Per germline, CDR1 GTSNPN and CDR2 SVGIG (reference sequence). V lost 2 bases and J 3 bases, leaving 10 bases between the germline ends. This CDR3 is built from 13 residues. The CDR3: CAWSPGPKETQYF. As DNA, the CDR3 is TGTGCCTGGAGTCCGGGACCGAAAGAGACCCAGTACTTC.

The gene calls are TRBV19 and TRBJ2-7; TRBD2 matches 13 bases. The CDR3 is made up of 15 amino acids. Germline lookup yields CDR1 LNHDA and CDR2 SQIVND (reference sequence). V lost 5 bases and J lost 6; bases outside the gene matches: 7. CDR3 protein: CASSAGTSGDCEQYF. The CDR3 nucleotides read TGTGCCAGTAGTGCGGGGACTAGCGGGGACTGCGAGCAGTACTTC. Complete variable domain (other parts from reference TRBV19 and TRBJ2-7): DGGITQSPKYLFRKEGQNVTLSCEQNLNHDAMYWYRQDPGQGLRLIYYSQIVNDFQKGDIAEGYSVSREKKESFPLTVTSAQKNPTAFYLCASSAGTSGDCEQYFGPGTRLTVT.

J is TRBJ2-1 and V is TRBV27; 7 positions agree with TRBD1. Germline CDR1 and CDR2: MNHEY and SMNVEV (reference sequence). This CDR3 has 15 residues. Trimming took 2 bases from V and 6 from J; bases not matched to a gene: 7. This CDR3 is CASSLMGDSSNEQFF. The CDR3 DNA sequence: TGTGCCAGCAGTTTAATGGGGGACAGCAGCAATGAGCAGTTCTTC.

The chain is built from TRBV11-3 and TRBJ2-7; D may be TRBD2 (6 bases). The V gene lost 1 base and the J gene lost 3 bases, with 13 bases spanning the gap. This CDR3 has 15 amino acids. CDR1 is SGHNT, CDR2 YENEEA, per germline. CDR3 sequence: CASSLGTGGNYEQYF. CDR3 nucleotides: TGTGCCAGCAGCTTAGGCACAGGAGGGAACTACGAGCAGTACTTC.